This T cell receptor (beta chain) was recovered during a study of T-cell reconstitution after alpha-beta-depleted transplantation in children. Germline values: CDR1 MNHEY, CDR2 SVGEGT. V was cut by 6 bases and J by 10 bases, with 18 bases left in between. The CDR3 is 13 amino acids. The TCRbeta library incorporated unique molecular identifiers. TCRdb redid the calling of the PCR reads with MiXCR, one entry per CDR3 protein. This table has some 200,000 distinct CDR3 sequences, 9.7% appearing once. This clonotype was observed many times. The J gene is TRBJ1-1, the V gene TRBV6-2 or TRBV6-3, with D unresolved. The sequenced sample was PBMCs from the stem cell graft donor, obtained from the stem cell graft. The TCR sequence derives from a human donor who donated a stem cell graft to a child with SCID. CDR3 in amino acids: CASSPGSLFAAFF. For the CDR3, the DNA is TGTGCCAGCAGCCCCGGGTCGCTGTTTGCAGCTTTCTTT.